In this sample, the clone carrying this T cell receptor beta chain turned up a few times. What it recognizes is unknown. The sample originates from a study of T cell repertoires in cytomegalovirus infection. The study, taken as a whole, reports: CMV-specific TCR beta clonotypes restricted by HLA-C dominated the ex vivo response.

One entry per CDR3 protein, called by TCRdb with MiXCR from the reads. The sample contains 450,000 to 550,000 distinct CDR3 sequences, more than 40% of which appear only once. With 4 bases removed from V and 0 bases from J, the gap between germline ends came to 14 bases. The CDR3 totals 16 residues. Looked up from germline, CDR1 is SGHVS and CDR2 is FNYEAQ. This clonotype was sampled from a human donor in good health (CMV status not recorded). Some clones in this sample may be carry-over from other donors' samples. The chain employs TRBV7-6 and TRBJ2-3; tentative D call: TRBD2 (5 bases). Material: cultured PBMCs, obtained from culture after CMV antigen stimulation. This chain's CDR3 is CASSSAAATSTDTQYF. CDR3 nucleotides: TGTGCCAGCAGCTCTGCAGCGGCGACTAGCACAGATACGCAGTATTTT.